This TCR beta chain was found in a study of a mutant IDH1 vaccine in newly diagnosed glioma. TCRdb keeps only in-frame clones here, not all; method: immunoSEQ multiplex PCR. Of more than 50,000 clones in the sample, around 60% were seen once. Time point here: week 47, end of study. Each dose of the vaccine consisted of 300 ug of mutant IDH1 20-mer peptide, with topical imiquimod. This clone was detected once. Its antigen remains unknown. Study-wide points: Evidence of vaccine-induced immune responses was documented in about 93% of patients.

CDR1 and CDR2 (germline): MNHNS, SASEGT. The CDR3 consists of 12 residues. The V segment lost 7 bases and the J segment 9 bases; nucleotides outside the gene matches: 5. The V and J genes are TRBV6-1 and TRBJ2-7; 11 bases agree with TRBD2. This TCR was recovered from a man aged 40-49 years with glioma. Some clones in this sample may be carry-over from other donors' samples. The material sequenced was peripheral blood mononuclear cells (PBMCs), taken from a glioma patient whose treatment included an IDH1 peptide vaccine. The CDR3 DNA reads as TGTGCCAGCAAGACTAGCGGGGCGACGCAGTACTTC. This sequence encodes CASKTSGATQYF.